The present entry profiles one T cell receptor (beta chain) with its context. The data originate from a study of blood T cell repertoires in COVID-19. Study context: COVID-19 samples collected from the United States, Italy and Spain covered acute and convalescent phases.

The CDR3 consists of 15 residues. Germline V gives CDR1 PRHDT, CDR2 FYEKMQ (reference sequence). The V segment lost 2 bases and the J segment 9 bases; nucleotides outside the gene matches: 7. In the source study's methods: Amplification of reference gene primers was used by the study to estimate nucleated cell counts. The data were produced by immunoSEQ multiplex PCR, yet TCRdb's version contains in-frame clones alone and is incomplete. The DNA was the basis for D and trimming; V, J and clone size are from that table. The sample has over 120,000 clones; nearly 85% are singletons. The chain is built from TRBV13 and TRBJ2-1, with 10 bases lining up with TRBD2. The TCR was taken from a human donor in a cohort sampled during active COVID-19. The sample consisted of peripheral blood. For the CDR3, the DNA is TGTGCCAGCAGCTTAAGGCCTAGCGGGGGCGGTGAGCAGTTCTTC. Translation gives CASSLRPSGGGEQFF.